The clone carrying this T cell receptor beta chain came up many times. What it binds is not known. The sample is drawn from a study of early T cells in non-severe SARS-CoV-2 infection. On the study more broadly: The sequenced material was bulk RNA from unsorted whole blood, and its chains were unpaired. Overall study results and limits: Clonotype matching in VDJdb favored anti-spike CD8 responses and did not capture private and CD4 specificities.

Germline CDR1 SEHNR, CDR2 FQNEAQ (reference sequence). CDR3 size: 14 residues. V lost 10 bases, J lost 0 bases, and 16 bases lay in between. The TCR library protocol attached unique molecular identifiers to the individual cDNA molecules. TCRdb re-called the 5' RACE reads with MiXCR, one entry per CDR3 protein. The sample includes roughly 56,000 distinct CDR3 sequences, 8% to 11% of them seen just once. Sequencing input: whole blood. The receptor was derived from an adult who was a healthcare worker with PCR-confirmed SARS-CoV-2 infection or an uninfected control (not recorded which). The V gene is TRBV7-9, the J gene TRBJ2-7; D ambiguous. The CDR3 bases are TGTGCCACAGCTACCCCTAGGAGCTCCTACGAGCAGTACTTC. Residues: CATATPRSSYEQYF.